A single sample gave rise to the 27 T cell receptor beta chains below, sequenced in a study of neoadjuvant nivolumab and ipilimumab in lung cancer. Clones were read by immunoSEQ multiplex PCR, and TCRdb kept only the in-frame ones, dropping some. The table has 6,000 to 9,000 clones, around 85% seen once. Sample: tumor tissue, taken after neoadjuvant nivolumab, alone or with ipilimumab, at or shortly before surgery. The source is an adult with non-small cell lung cancer.

This clone came up once. This CDR3 is CASSLEGASNQPQHF. The CDR3 region has the DNA TGTGCCAGCAGCTTAGAAGGGGCTAGCAATCAGCCCCAGCATTTT. The gene calls are TRBV7-2 and TRBJ1-5; maybe TRBD1 (5 bases). This CDR3 has 15 amino acids. Trimming cost V 1 base and J 0 bases, with 7 bases left between them. Germline V gene sequence: CDR1 SGHTA, CDR2 FQGNSA. Full variable domain (rest looked up from reference TRBV7-2 and TRBJ1-5): GAGVSQSPSNKVTEKGKDVELRCDPISGHTALYWYRQSLGQGLEFLIYFQGNSAPDKSGLPSDRFSAERTGGSVSTLTIQRTQQEDSAVYLCASSLEGASNQPQHFGDGTRLSIL.

The gene calls are TRBV27 and TRBJ1-5; D unresolved. The V end was cut by 5 bases, the J end by 4 bases, with 9 bases between. The germline gives CDR1 MNHEY, CDR2 SMNVEV (reference sequence). This CDR3 comprises 13 residues. The DNA of the CDR3 is TGTGCCAGCAGTGACAACGGTAATCAGCCCCAGCATTTT. Translating it yields CASSDNGNQPQHF.

V and J are TRBV5-1 and TRBJ1-2, with 9 nucleotides matching TRBD1. Per the germline V gene, CDR1 is SGHRS and CDR2 is YFSETQ. The ends lost 6 bases at V and 2 bases at J; junction bases unmatched: 8. The CDR3 length is 15 residues. The CDR3 reads CASTPSGTGNYGYTF. The CDR3 DNA follows: TGCGCCAGCACCCCGTCGGGGACAGGGAACTATGGCTACACCTTC.

The V call is TRBV5-1, the J call TRBJ2-2; D remains unclear. Per germline, CDR1 SGHRS and CDR2 YFSETQ. The CDR3 contains 15 residues. V lost 0 bases to trimming and J lost 0 bases, with 6 bases between them. In nucleotides, the CDR3 is TGCGCCAGCAGCTTGGGCGCATCGAACACCGGGGAGCTGTTTTTT. Translated, it gives CASSLGASNTGELFF. The whole variable domain, filled in from reference TRBV5-1 and TRBJ2-2, reads KAGVTQTPRYLIKTRGQQVTLSCSPISGHRSVSWYQQTPGQGLQFLFEYFSETQRNKGNFPGRFSGRQFSNSRSEMNVSTLELGDSALYLCASSLGASNTGELFFGEGSRLTVL.

The chain combines TRBV4-3 with TRBJ1-5, with 7 bases that match TRBD1. V was pared by 0 bases and J by 4 bases, with 6 bases of the junction left unmatched. The V gene's germline CDR1 is LGHNA and CDR2 YSLEER. This CDR3 spans 16 amino acids. The DNA of the CDR3 is TGCGCCAGCAGCCAAGATGCAGGGGGGGCTAATCAGCCCCAGCATTTT. It translates to CASSQDAGGANQPQHF.

This clone was detected only once. The gene calls are TRBV5-1 and TRBJ1-2; D gene ambiguous. CDR1 and CDR2 from the germline V gene are SGHRS and YFSETQ. The length of the CDR3 is 13 residues. Trimming shortened V by 9 bases and J by 4 bases, and 16 bases separated the two germline ends. DNA of the CDR3: TGCGCCACCTCGCTAGACGGAGGCTATGGCTACACCTTC. Its protein product is CATSLDGGYGYTF.

This clone showed up just a few times. This chain's CDR3 is CASSELTGGSSPLHF. In nucleotides, the CDR3 is TGTGCCAGCAGCGAACTTACAGGGGGCAGTTCACCCCTCCACTTT. The chain is built from TRBV9 and TRBJ1-6, with 9 bases aligning to TRBD1. The germline V gene has CDR1 SGDLS and CDR2 YYNGEE. Trimming took 3 bases from V and 9 from J; bases not matched to a gene: 7. CDR3 length: 15 residues.

This chain joins TRBV11-3 and TRBJ1-1; D is uncertain. With 5 bases removed from V and 1 base from J, the gap between germline ends came to 11 bases. This CDR3 contains 14 residues. Per the germline V gene, CDR1 is SGHNT and CDR2 is YENEEA. CDR3 sequence reads: CASSPHGGNTEAFF. The CDR3 region has the DNA TGTGCCAGCAGCCCCCACGGAGGGAACACTGAAGCTTTCTTT.

V usage is TRBV6-1 and J usage is TRBJ1-4, with D unclear. Germline assignment: CDR1 MNHNS and CDR2 SASEGT. The CDR3 length is 12 residues. Trimming removed 3 bases from V and 5 bases from J, with 4 bases in between. As DNA, the CDR3 is TGTGCCAGCAGTGAGGGGAATGAAAAACTGTTTTTT. Translation gives CASSEGNEKLFF.

V gene TRBV4-1 combines with J gene TRBJ2-5; D might be TRBD2 (6 bases). The germline V gene encodes CDR1 MGHRA and CDR2 YSYEKL. The V end lost 4 bases, the J end lost 1 base, and 22 bases lay between the germline ends. This CDR3 has 18 amino acids. Written as DNA, the CDR3 is TGCGCCAGCAGCCCGGAGGGTGGGGCCGGTCAGTCCCAAGAGACCCAGTACTTC. Amino acid sequence: CASSPEGGAGQSQETQYF.

This rearrangement joins TRBV11-2 to TRBJ2-7; 7 nucleotides line up with TRBD2. Germline CDR1 SGHAT, CDR2 FQNNGV. V lost 1 base and J lost 1; bases outside the gene matches: 7. This CDR3 has 16 residues. Here the CDR3 DNA reads TGTGCCAGCAGCTTAGCGAGGGGAGGGGTTTCCTACGAGCAGTACTTC. This encodes CASSLARGGVSYEQYF.

This chain joins TRBV6-4 and TRBJ2-3, with 11 nucleotides matching TRBD1. The trim removed 2 bases at V and 5 bases at J, leaving 3 bases unmatched. This CDR3 is 15 amino acids long. Looked up from germline, CDR1 is MRHNA and CDR2 is SNTAGT. This CDR3 reads CASSDGTGGGDTQYF. CDR3 sequence (DNA): TGTGCCAGCAGTGACGGGACAGGGGGAGGAGATACGCAGTATTTT.

The rearrangement links TRBV5-1 to TRBJ1-2; 9 bases match TRBD1. Trimming cost V 4 bases and J 8 bases; bases outside gene matches: 9. This CDR3 region has 14 residues. From germline, CDR1 is SGHRS and CDR2 YFSETQ. CDR3 amino acids: CASSDPGTGPGYTF. The CDR3 DNA reads TGCGCCAGCAGCGACCCCGGGACAGGGCCCGGCTACACCTTC.

The V and J genes are TRBV5-8 and TRBJ1-2, with D unresolved. V was clipped by 9 bases and J by 8 bases, with 23 bases between them. Germline V gene data show CDR1 as SGHTS and CDR2 as YDEGEE. The CDR3 loop spans 14 amino acids. This CDR3 is CAIGLDWASSGYTF. CDR3 bases: TGTGCCATCGGCCTGGACTGGGCTTCGAGCGGCTACACCTTC.

The chain carries TRBV27 and TRBJ1-6; 9 bases line up with TRBD1. Germline V lookup: CDR1 MNHEY, CDR2 SMNVEV (reference sequence). Trimming cost V 4 bases and J 7 bases; bases outside gene matches: 5. The CDR3 is 15 residues long. The CDR3 region is CASSSSGQGNSPLHF. Written as DNA, the CDR3 is TGTGCCAGCAGTTCCTCCGGACAGGGGAATTCACCCCTCCACTTT.

The rearrangement uses TRBV19 and TRBJ1-1; 7 bases fit TRBD1. CDR1 is LNHDA, CDR2 SQIVND, per germline (reference sequence). Trimming removed 7 bases from V and 7 bases from J; junction bases left unmatched: 9. The length of the CDR3 is 13 residues. The CDR3: CASTGTAPFEAFF. The DNA for the CDR3 is TGTGCCAGTACCGGGACAGCCCCTTTTGAAGCTTTCTTT.

The chain carries TRBV5-1 and TRBJ1-2, with 12 positions matching TRBD1. The CDR3 sequence is 16 residues long. The V gene end was trimmed by 0 bases and the J gene end by 4 bases; junction bases not matched to a gene: 4. Looked up from germline, CDR1 is SGHRS and CDR2 is YFSETQ. This chain's CDR3 is CASSLAGTGGAYGYTF. CDR3 bases: TGCGCCAGCAGCTTGGCCGGGACAGGGGGCGCCTATGGCTACACCTTC.

The chain recombines TRBV5-1 with TRBJ1-6; perhaps TRBD1 as D (6 bases). The CDR3 runs 15 residues. Germline CDR1 reads SGHRS; CDR2 reads YFSETQ. Trimming took 4 bases from V and 9 from J, leaving 17 bases between them. The CDR3 sequence is CASSPLAGAGSPLHF. The CDR3 DNA sequence: TGCGCCAGCAGCCCCTTGGCAGGGGCGGGTTCACCCCTCCACTTT.

V and J are TRBV2 and TRBJ1-1; no clear D. The V gene's germline CDR1 is SNHLY and CDR2 FYNNEI. V shed 6 bases and J shed 5 bases, with 7 bases lying between them. This CDR3 spans 11 amino acids. DNA of the CDR3: TGTGCCAGCAGGGGAGGAACTGAAGCTTTCTTT. Translated: CASRGGTEAFF. Looking up the rest from reference TRBV2 and TRBJ1-1 gives the full variable domain: EPEVTQTPSHQVTQMGQEVILRCVPISNHLYFYWYRQILGQKVEFLVSFYNNEISEKSEIFDDQFSVERPDGSNFTLKIRSTKLEDSAMYFCASRGGTEAFFGQGTRLTVV.

The chain couples TRBV5-6 to TRBJ2-5, with D hard to call. There are 15 residues in the CDR3. Trimming removed 3 bases at V and 3 bases at J, with 15 bases between. The germline V gene encodes CDR1 SGHDT and CDR2 YYEEEE. The CDR3 protein is CASSSTSAVEETQYF. CDR3 DNA sequence: TGTGCCAGCAGCTCCACTTCGGCAGTGGAAGAGACCCAGTACTTC.

The chain carries TRBV6-1 and TRBJ1-1; TRBD1 might be the D (5 bases). V was trimmed by 3 bases and J by 6 bases, leaving 11 bases between them. Germline CDR1 MNHNS, CDR2 SASEGT. CDR3 length equals 13 residues. CDR3 region: CASSDNQGAEAFF. The CDR3 bases are TGTGCCAGCAGTGACAACCAAGGGGCTGAAGCTTTCTTT.

This clone has just a few counts. The gene calls are TRBV11-2 and TRBJ2-7; the match to TRBD1 covers 9 bases. Germline loops: CDR1 SGHAT, CDR2 FQNNGV. Trimming removed 5 bases from V and 5 bases from J; junction bases left unmatched: 7. The length of the CDR3 is 14 residues. The CDR3 DNA sequence: TGTGCCAGCAGCCACGGACAGGGGACAGACGAGCAGTACTTC. This codes for CASSHGQGTDEQYF.

The V gene is TRBV30, the J gene TRBJ2-1, with D maybe TRBD2 (5 bases). This CDR3 has 13 residues. V gave up 2 bases and J gave up 3 bases, with 8 bases separating them. Germline CDR1 GTSNPN, CDR2 SVGIG (reference sequence). CDR3 DNA sequence: TGTGCCTGGAGTCGGGGTAACTACAATGAGCAGTTCTTC. This encodes CAWSRGNYNEQFF.

The chain uses TRBV5-1 and TRBJ2-7, with 8 bases lining up with TRBD2. Germline V lookup: CDR1 SGHRS, CDR2 YFSETQ. V gave up 5 bases and J gave up 2 bases; unmatched junction bases: 6. This CDR3 is 14 amino acids long. The CDR3 bases are TGCGCCAGCAGTTCCCCGGGAGGGACCTACGAGCAGTACTTC. It codes for CASSSPGGTYEQYF.

The V call is TRBV2, the J call TRBJ1-6; no clear D gene. V dropped 5 bases and J dropped 7 bases, with 21 bases sitting between them. The CDR3 loop spans 17 amino acids. Germline CDR1 and CDR2: SNHLY and FYNNEI. The DNA of the CDR3 is TGTGCCAGCAGTCTAATCCCGATCAGTAACTCGAATTCACCCCTCCACTTT. It translates to CASSLIPISNSNSPLHF.

V and J are TRBV2 and TRBJ1-2, with 7 bases that match TRBD1. Germline V CDR1 and CDR2: SNHLY, FYNNEI. Trimming took 7 bases from V and 4 from J; bases not matched to a gene: 9. The length of the CDR3 is 14 residues. CDR3 coding DNA: TGTGCCAGCAATCTTGAGGGGGCCGGCTATGGCTACACCTTC. This sequence encodes CASNLEGAGYGYTF.

The chain carries TRBV18 and TRBJ1-6; tentative D call: TRBD1 (6 bases). CDR1 KGHSH and CDR2 LQKENI come from the germline V gene. V shed 3 bases and J shed 8 bases, with 29 bases lying between them. The CDR3 sequence is 20 residues long. The CDR3 reads CASSPPSHGHYLGAYSPLHF. The CDR3 bases are TGTGCCAGCTCACCTCCTAGCCACGGACACTACTTGGGGGCCTATTCACCCCTCCACTTT.